This TCR beta chain was captured by sequencing in a study of CD8 T cells in ankylosing spondylitis. Overall study results and limits: One TCR beta motif, made up of under ten highly homologous variants, appeared characteristic of ankylosing spondylitis blood.

This CDR3 comprises 15 residues. V was clipped by 5 bases and J by 5 bases, with 18 bases between them. At least ten counts were recorded for this clonotype. Its antigen is as yet unknown. Preparation of TCR beta libraries was done by quantitative 5'-RACE with molecular barcodes. Each CDR3 protein gets one entry after TCRdb re-called the 5' RACE reads with MiXCR. The sample includes approximately 250,000 distinct CDR3 sequences, over 9.5% of them seen just once. The sequence came from a male donor with ankylosing spondylitis or in good health (not recorded which). The sequenced sample consisted of blood, either unsorted or a sorted T cell fraction (not recorded which). This chain links TRBV12-3 or TRBV12-4 with TRBJ2-5; the D gene is possibly TRBD1 (5 bases). CDR3 sequence reads: CASSPQAGPRETQYF. DNA for the CDR3: TGTGCCAGCAGTCCCCAGGCAGGGCCGAGGGAGACCCAGTACTTC.